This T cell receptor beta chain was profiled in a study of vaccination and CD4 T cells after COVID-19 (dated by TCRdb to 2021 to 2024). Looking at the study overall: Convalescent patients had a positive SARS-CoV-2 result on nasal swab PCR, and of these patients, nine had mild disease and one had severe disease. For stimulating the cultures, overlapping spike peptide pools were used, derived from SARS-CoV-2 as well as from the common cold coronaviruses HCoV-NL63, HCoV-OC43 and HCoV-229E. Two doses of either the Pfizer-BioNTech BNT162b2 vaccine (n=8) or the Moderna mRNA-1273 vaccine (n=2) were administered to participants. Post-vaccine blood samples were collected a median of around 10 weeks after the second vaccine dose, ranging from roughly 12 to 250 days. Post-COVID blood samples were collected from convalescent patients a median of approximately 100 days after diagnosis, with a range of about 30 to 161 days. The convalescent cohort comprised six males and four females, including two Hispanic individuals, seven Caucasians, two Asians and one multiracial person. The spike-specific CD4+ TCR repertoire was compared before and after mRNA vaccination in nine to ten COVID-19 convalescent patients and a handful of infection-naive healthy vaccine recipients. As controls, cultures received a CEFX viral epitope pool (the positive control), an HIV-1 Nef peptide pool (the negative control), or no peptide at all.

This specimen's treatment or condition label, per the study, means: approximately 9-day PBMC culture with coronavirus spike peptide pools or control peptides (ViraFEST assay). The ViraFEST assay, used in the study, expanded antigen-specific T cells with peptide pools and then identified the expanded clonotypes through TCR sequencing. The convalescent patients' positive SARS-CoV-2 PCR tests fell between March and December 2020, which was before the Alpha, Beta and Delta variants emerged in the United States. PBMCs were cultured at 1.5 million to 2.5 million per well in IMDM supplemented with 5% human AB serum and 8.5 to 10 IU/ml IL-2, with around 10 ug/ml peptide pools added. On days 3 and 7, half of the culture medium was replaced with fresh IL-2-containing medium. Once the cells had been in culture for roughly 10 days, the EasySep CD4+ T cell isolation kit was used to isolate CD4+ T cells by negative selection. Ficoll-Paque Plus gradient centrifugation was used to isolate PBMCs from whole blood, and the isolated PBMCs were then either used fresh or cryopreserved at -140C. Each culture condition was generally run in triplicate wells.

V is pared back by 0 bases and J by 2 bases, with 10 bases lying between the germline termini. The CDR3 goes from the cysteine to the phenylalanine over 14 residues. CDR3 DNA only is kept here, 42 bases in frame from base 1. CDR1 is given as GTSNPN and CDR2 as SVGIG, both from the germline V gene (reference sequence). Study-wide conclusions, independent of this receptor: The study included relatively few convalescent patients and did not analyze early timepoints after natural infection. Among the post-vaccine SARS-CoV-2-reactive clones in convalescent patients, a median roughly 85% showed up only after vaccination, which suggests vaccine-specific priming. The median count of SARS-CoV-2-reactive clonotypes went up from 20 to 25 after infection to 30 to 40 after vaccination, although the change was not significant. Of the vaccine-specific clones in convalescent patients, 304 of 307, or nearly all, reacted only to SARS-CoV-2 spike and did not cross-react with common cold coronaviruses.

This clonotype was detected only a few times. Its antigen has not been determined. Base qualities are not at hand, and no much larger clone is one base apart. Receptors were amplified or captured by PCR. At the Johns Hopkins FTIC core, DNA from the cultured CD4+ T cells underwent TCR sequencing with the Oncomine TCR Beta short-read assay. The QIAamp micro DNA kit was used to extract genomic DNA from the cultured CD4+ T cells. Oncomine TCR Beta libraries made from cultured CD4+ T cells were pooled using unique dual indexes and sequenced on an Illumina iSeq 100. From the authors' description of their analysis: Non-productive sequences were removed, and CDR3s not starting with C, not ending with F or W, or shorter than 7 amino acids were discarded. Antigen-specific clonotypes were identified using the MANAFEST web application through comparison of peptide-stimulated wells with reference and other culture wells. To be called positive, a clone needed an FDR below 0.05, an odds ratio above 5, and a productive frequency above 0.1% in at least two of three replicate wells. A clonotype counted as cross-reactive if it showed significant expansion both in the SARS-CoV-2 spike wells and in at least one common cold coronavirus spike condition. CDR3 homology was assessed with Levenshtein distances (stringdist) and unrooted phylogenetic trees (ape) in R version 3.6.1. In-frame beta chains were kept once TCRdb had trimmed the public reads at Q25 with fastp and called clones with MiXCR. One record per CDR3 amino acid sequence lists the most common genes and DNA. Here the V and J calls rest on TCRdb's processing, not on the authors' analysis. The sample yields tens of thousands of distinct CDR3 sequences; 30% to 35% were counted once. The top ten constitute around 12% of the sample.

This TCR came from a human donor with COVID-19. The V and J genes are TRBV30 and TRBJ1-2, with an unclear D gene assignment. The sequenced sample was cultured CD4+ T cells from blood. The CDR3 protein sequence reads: CAWSVRKANYGYTF. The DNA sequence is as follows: TGTGCCTGGAGTGTACGAAAGGCGAACTATGGCTACACCTTC.